These 4 T cell receptor beta chains came from one sample sequenced in a study of early T cells in non-severe SARS-CoV-2 infection (dated by TCRdb to the early 2020s). The library was prepared using 5' RACE. Sequencer: NextSeq 500. TCRdb's own reprocessing of the public reads used fastp at Q25 and MiXCR and kept productive beta chains. Entries that share a CDR3 protein sequence are merged under the most common genes and DNA. This sample comprises some 85,000 distinct CDR3 sequences, roughly an eighth of them detected only once. Roughly 1.4% of the sample is held by the ten biggest clonotypes. What was sequenced was whole blood. The receptor set was obtained from an adult who was a healthcare worker with PCR-confirmed SARS-CoV-2 infection or an uninfected control (not recorded which).

This clonotype was found a few times. The chain links TRBV20-1 to TRBJ1-4, with D possibly TRBD1 on 5 matching bases. The CDR3 consists of 14 residues. V lost 6 bases to trimming and J lost 8 bases, with 19 bases between them. Germline V gives CDR1 DFQATT, CDR2 SNEGSKA (reference sequence). The CDR3 nucleotides read TGCAGTGCGTCCGTCGGTTGGGGGAGCGAAAAACTGTTTTTT. Encoded protein: CSASVGWGSEKLFF.

This chain connects TRBV3-1 to TRBJ1-1; unclear D gene. This CDR3 is built from 13 residues. V was cut by 10 bases and J by 0 bases, with 12 bases left in between. The germline CDR1 and CDR2 sequences are LGHDT and YNNKEL (reference sequence). The CDR3 region has the DNA TGTGCCACCGGCCAGCTCATGAACACTGAAGCTTTCTTT. Protein sequence: CATGQLMNTEAFF. Looking up the rest from reference TRBV3-1 and TRBJ1-1 gives the full variable domain: DTAVSQTPKYLVTQMGNDKSIKCEQNLGHDTMYWYKQDSKKFLKIMFSYNNKELIINETVPNRFSPKSPDKAHLNLHINSLELGDSAVYFCATGQLMNTEAFFGQGTRLTVV.

This clonotype was observed a handful of times. The rearrangement uses TRBV11-2 and TRBJ2-7; D tentatively reads TRBD1 or TRBD2 (5 bases each). CDR1 SGHAT and CDR2 FQNNGV come from the germline V gene. CDR3 length: 14 residues. V was shortened by 4 bases and J by 4 bases, with 14 bases between the two germline ends. The CDR3 region has the DNA TGTGCCAGCAGCTCAAGGGCCGGGACGTACGAGCAGTACTTC. Translated: CASSSRAGTYEQYF.

This clonotype was detected ten times or more. The V call is TRBV20-1, the J call TRBJ1-6, with TRBD1 matching over 7 bases. Unmatched junction bases numbered 6, after V lost 3 bases and J lost 7 bases. CDR1 is DFQATT, CDR2 SNEGSKA, per germline (reference sequence). This CDR3 is 14 amino acids long. CDR3 in DNA: TGCAGTGCTAGTGGGGACAGAGAGAATTCACCCCTCCACTTT. It yields the protein CSASGDRENSPLHF.